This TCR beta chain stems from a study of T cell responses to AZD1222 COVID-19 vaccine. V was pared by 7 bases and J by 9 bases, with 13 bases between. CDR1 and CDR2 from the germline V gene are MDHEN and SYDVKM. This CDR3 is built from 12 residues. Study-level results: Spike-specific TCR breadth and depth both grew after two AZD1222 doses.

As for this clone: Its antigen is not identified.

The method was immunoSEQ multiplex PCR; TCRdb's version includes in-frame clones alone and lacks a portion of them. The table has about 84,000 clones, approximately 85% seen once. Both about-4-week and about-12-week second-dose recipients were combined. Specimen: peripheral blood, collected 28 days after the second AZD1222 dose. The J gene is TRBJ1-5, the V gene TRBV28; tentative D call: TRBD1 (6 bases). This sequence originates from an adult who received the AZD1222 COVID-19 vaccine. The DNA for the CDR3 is TGTGCCAGCACCACAAGGGGGATGCCCCAGCATTTT. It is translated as CASTTRGMPQHF.